The next 5 T cell receptor beta chains were all read from a single sample in a study of technical replicates of blood from a few donors. Generated by immunoSEQ multiplex PCR, the TCRdb table keeps only in-frame clones and is missing some. The data contain around 50,000 clones, 80% to 95% of them singletons. The sequenced sample was PBMCs. The source is a human donor in good health. Some clones in this sample may be carry-over from other donors' samples.

The chain uses TRBV27 and TRBJ1-1, with 9 bases that match TRBD1. Germline-derived CDR1 and CDR2 are MNHEY and SMNVEV (reference sequence). The CDR3 has 16 residues. V lost 5 bases, J lost 6 bases, and 13 bases stayed unmatched. The CDR3 is CASSPLLGQGISEAFF. The CDR3, as DNA: TGTGCCAGCAGTCCCTTGCTAGGACAGGGGATCTCTGAAGCTTTCTTT.

The V and J genes are TRBV28 and TRBJ2-7, with 13 positions matching TRBD2. The V gene's germline CDR1 is MDHEN and CDR2 SYDVKM. The trim removed 6 bases at V and 6 bases at J, leaving 5 bases unmatched. The CDR3 extends over 14 amino acids. The CDR3 nucleotides read TGTGCCAGCAGCCGGACTAGCGGGAGAGGCGAGCAGTACTTC. This sequence encodes CASSRTSGRGEQYF.

A word on this clone: Sequence at one end of the junction differs from germline and may be a read error. The chain uses TRBV4-1 and TRBJ1-1; 11 bases align to TRBD1. This CDR3 is built from 15 residues. Germline CDR1 and CDR2: MGHRA and YSYEKL. CDR3 in DNA: TGCGCCCGCAGCCAAGCCGGGACAGGGGGCACTGAAGCTTTCTTT. Translated: CARSQAGTGGTEAFF.

The J gene is TRBJ1-4, the V gene TRBV6-5; D unresolved. The CDR3 runs 12 residues. The V and J ends lost 7 bases and 6 bases respectively, with 9 bases between them. Per the germline V gene, CDR1 is MNHEY and CDR2 is SVGAGI. This CDR3 reads CASKTGDEKLFF. DNA of the CDR3: TGTGCCAGCAAAACTGGAGATGAAAAACTGTTTTTT.

This chain uses TRBV4-3 with TRBJ1-1; D is possibly TRBD1 (5 bases). There are 13 residues in the CDR3. The ends were cut back, 4 bases at V and 5 bases at J, with 11 bases in the middle. CDR1 LGHNA and CDR2 YSLEER come from the germline V gene. CDR3 sequence reads: CASSPSRGTEAFF. As DNA, the CDR3 is TGCGCCAGCAGCCCAAGTAGGGGAACTGAAGCTTTCTTT.